The text below deals with one T cell receptor beta chain. What antigen it recognizes has not been identified. Base qualities are missing; no much larger clone stands one base away. Donors were healthy HIV-negative adults with no recently reported acute infections or vaccinations. Every donor was a Caucasian adult residing in Nashville, Tennessee, USA. CD4+ T cells were enriched by magnetic negative selection; naive cells were then positively selected on CD45RA, and the negative fraction formed the memory subset. Blood was obtained by leukapheresis, after which PBMCs were separated by Ficoll-Histopaque density gradient centrifugation and cryopreserved in liquid nitrogen vapor phase. Purity and quantity of every magnetically sorted T cell population were checked by analytical flow cytometry. Genomic DNA was isolated from every sorted fraction and measured by UV absorbance on a Nanodrop 2000c. Using the deep immunoSEQ assay, TCR CDR3 regions were amplified from genomic DNA by multiplex PCR. Extracted genomic DNA from each cell subset was spread evenly across all wells of several immunoSEQ 96-well plates, with each plate serving as a replicate. For sorted subsets, each replicate PCR was loaded with around 200 ng genomic DNA, equivalent to 30,000 or so T cell genomes. The purified libraries were quantified using a Qubit 3.0 fluorometer, sized with a Bioanalyzer 2100, and then quantified again using the KAPA Library Quantification kit. Every immunoSEQ 96-well plate was sequenced on a separate single-read 150-cycle Illumina NextSeq 550 flow cell. Per the authors' processing: Because only junctional sequences without quality scores were contained in the immunoSEQ output, filtering matching that applied to full-length reads could not be performed. Sequences were annotated with PyIR, a Python wrapper for IgBLAST v1.9, using IMGT germline references to assign V/J genes and CDR3. Reads were removed for weak V/J assignments (E-value above 1e-6), missing CDR3, stop codons, out-of-frame junctions, or ambiguous translated residues. V3J clonotypes were defined as sequences sharing an identical inferred V gene, J gene, and CDR3 amino acid sequence. Percentage overlap between repertoires was computed as shared unique clonotypes divided by the size of the smaller repertoire. Three approaches were used to assess repertoire richness: RTK rarefaction, the Chao1 estimator, and Recon v2.1 estimates of unobserved clonotypes. Generation probabilities were computed with OLGA for all TCRbeta clonotypes obtained by the gDNA method from four donors. Held by TCRdb, this immuneACCESS table contains in-frame sequences only and omits some clones. Under half of the omission traces to an unresolved V gene where checked; the cause of the rest is unknown. V and J calls and clone size are those listed in that table; D and trimming were worked out from the DNA. In all, the sample holds a few million clones, and approximately 90% of those were seen once. The leading ten clones occupy approximately 0.39% of the sample.

This sample is part of a study of shared clonotypes between healthy human individuals (dated by TCRdb to 2019 to 2021). Notes on the research overall: The cohort comprised a couple of women and a few men aged 18 to 49 years. Leukapheresis yielded between about 0.85 and 10 billion PBMCs per donor. To estimate repertoire size and how much clonotype sharing occurs between individuals, the study deeply sequenced the blood TCR repertoires of several healthy adults. Different laboratories and diverse techniques were used to prepare libraries and sequence TCR repertoires, to increase sequencing depth and limit assay-specific biases. For each donor, three plates each were used for CD4 naive and CD4 memory, two plates were used for CD8 naive, and one plate was used for CD8 memory. Broad study findings and their caveats: Sampling was limited to blood, and TCR repertoires in tissue likely differ from TCR repertoires in blood. Pairwise subsampling led to the expectation that sequencing depth would affect the degree of clonotype sharing among donors. Rarefaction of sorted-subset datasets indicated incomplete sequencing despite the large sequencing depth. Naive subsets generally had larger estimated clonotype richness than memory subsets did. When a handful of donors were compared, the shared fraction of clonotypes was around 5% for naive CD4, 3.5% to 4% for naive CD8, more than 2% for memory CD4, and less than 0.5% for memory CD8. Clonotypes shared by all four sorted-subset donors showed higher generation probabilities than non-shared clonotypes. The small number of donors limited the genetic and exposure-history diversity represented.

Trimming removed 8 bases from V and 3 bases from J; the gene matches leave 12 bases unexplained. The CDR3 sequence holds 16 residues, the cysteine and phenylalanine included. The sequence is cut down to CDR3 DNA, 48 bases in frame from base 1. The germline V gene gives CDR1 as SGHTA and CDR2 as FQGNSA. The specimen sequenced was naive CD4+ T cells from PBMCs. The cell subset or site label for this specimen denotes: CD45RA+ positively selected. This chain joins TRBV7-2 to TRBJ1-3; a stretch of 8 junction bases matches TRBD1. The TCR sequence derives from a man aged 18 to 30 in good health. Some clones in this sample may be carry-over from other donors' samples. The CDR3 protein is CASANSGGVGGNTIYF. The bases are TGTGCCAGCGCCAACTCAGGGGGCGTCGGTGGAAACACCATATATTTT.